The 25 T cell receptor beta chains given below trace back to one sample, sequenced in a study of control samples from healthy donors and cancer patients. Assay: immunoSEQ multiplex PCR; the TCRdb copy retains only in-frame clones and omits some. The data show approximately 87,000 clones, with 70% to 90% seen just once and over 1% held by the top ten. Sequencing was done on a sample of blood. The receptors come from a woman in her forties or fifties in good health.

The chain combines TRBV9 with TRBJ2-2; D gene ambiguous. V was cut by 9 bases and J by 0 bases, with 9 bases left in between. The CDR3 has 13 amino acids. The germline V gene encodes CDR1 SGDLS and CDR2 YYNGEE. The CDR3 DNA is TGTGCCAACAATTTACCGAACACCGGGGAGCTGTTTTTT. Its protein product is CANNLPNTGELFF.

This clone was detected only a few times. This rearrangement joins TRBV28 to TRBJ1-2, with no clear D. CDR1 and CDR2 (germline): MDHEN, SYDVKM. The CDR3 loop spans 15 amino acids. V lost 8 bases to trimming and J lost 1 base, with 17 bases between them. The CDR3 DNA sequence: TGTGCCAGCGATGGGGTTATAGGTAATAACTATGGCTACACCTTC. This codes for CASDGVIGNNYGYTF.

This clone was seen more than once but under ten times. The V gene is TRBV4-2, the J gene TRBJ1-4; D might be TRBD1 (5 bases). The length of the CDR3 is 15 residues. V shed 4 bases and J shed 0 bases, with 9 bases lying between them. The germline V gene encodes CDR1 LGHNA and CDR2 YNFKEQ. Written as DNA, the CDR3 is TGTGCCAGCAGCCGACAGCATGCAACTAATGAAAAACTGTTTTTT. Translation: CASSRQHATNEKLFF.

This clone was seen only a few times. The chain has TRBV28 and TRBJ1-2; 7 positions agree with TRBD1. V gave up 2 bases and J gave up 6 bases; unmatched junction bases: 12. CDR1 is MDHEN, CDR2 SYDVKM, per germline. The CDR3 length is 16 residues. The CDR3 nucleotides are TGTGCCAGCAGTTTAGGCAGGGGGATCGGAGCGGATGGCTACACCTTC. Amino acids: CASSLGRGIGADGYTF.

The CDR3: CASSSPLSGQGNGNTIYF. CDR3 DNA sequence: TGTGCCAGCAGCTCACCTTTATCGGGACAGGGGAATGGAAACACCATATATTTT. The J gene is TRBJ1-3, the V gene TRBV11-3; TRBD1 matches at 10 bases. This CDR3 has 18 residues. Germline CDR1 SGHNT, CDR2 YENEEA. V was pared by 4 bases and J by 3 bases, with 12 bases of the junction left unmatched.

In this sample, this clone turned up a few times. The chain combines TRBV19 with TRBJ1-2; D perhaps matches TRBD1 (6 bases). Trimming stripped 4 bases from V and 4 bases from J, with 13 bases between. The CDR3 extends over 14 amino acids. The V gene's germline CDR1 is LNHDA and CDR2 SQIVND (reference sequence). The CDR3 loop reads CASSRDTALYGYTF. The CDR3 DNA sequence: TGTGCCAGTAGTAGGGACACGGCCCTCTATGGCTACACCTTC.

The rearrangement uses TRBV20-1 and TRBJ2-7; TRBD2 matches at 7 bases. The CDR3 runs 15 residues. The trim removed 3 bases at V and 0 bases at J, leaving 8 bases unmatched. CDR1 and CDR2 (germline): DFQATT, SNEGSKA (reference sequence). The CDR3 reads CSASGVGGSSYEQYF. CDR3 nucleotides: TGCAGTGCTAGTGGGGTCGGCGGGAGCTCCTACGAGCAGTACTTC.

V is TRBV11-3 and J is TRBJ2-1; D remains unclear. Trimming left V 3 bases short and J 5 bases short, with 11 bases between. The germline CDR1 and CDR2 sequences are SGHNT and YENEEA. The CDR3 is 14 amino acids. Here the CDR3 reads CASSFPGKHNEQFF. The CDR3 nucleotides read TGTGCCAGCAGCTTCCCCGGAAAGCACAATGAGCAGTTCTTC.

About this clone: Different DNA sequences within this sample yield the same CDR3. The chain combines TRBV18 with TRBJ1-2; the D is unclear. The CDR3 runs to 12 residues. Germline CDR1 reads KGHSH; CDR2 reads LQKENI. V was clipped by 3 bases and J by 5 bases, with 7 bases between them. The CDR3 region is CASSPDSYGYTF. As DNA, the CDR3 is TGTGCCAGCTCACCCGACTCATATGGCTACACCTTC.

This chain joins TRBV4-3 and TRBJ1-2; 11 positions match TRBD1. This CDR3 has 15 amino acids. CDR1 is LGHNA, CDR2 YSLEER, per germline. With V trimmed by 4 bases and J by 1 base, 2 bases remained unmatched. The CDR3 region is CASSPGQGVNYGYTF. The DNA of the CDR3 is TGCGCCAGCAGCCCGGGACAGGGGGTTAACTATGGCTACACCTTC.

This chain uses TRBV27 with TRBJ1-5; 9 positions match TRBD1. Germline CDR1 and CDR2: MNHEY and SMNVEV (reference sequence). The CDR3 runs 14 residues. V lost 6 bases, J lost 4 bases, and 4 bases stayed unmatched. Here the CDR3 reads CASRTGTGNQPQHF. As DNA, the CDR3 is TGTGCCAGCAGAACCGGGACAGGGAATCAGCCCCAGCATTTT.

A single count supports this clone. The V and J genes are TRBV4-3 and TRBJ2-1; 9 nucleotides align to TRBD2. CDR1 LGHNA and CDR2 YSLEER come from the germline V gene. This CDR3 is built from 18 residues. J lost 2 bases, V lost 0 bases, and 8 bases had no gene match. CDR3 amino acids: CASSQDRGTSGPYNEQFF. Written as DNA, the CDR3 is TGCGCCAGCAGCCAAGATAGGGGAACTAGCGGGCCCTACAATGAGCAGTTCTTC.

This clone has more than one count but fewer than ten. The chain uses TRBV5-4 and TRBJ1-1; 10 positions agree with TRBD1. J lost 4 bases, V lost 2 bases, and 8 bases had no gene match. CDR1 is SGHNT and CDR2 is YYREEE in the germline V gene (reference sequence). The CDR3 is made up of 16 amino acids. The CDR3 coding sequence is TGTGCCAGCAGCTTTCTGGGACAGGGGCGGATCACTGAAGCTTTCTTT. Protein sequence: CASSFLGQGRITEAFF.

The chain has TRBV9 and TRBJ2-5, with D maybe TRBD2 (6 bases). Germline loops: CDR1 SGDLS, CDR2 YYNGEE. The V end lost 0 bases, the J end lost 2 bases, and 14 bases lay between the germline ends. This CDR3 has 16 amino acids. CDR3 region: CASSVGSLARQETQYF. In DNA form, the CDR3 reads TGTGCCAGCAGCGTAGGATCTCTAGCGAGGCAAGAGACCCAGTACTTC. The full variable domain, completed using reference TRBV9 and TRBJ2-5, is DSGVTQTPKHLITATGQRVTLRCSPRSGDLSVYWYQQSLDQGLQFLIQYYNGEERAKGNILERFSAQQFPDLHSELNLSSLELGDSALYFCASSVGSLARQETQYFGPGTRLLVL.

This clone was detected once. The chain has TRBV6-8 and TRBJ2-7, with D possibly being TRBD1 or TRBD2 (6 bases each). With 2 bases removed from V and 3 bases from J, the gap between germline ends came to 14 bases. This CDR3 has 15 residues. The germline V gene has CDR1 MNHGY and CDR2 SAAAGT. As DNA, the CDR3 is TGTGCCAGCAGTTACCCGGGACATAGCGGCTACGAGCAGTACTTC. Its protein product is CASSYPGHSGYEQYF.

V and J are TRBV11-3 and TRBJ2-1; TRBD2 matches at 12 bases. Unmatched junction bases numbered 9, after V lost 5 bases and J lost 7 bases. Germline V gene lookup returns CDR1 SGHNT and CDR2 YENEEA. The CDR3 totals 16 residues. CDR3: CASSHQTSGRRNEQFF. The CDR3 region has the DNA TGTGCCAGCAGCCACCAGACTAGCGGGAGAAGGAATGAGCAGTTCTTC.

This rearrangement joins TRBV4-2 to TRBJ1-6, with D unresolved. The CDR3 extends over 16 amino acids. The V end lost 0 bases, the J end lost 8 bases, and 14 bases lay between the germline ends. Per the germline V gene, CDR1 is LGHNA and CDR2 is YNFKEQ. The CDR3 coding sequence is TGTGCCAGCAGCCAAGAGGTGCGGGTATGGGATTCACCCCTCCACTTT. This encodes CASSQEVRVWDSPLHF.

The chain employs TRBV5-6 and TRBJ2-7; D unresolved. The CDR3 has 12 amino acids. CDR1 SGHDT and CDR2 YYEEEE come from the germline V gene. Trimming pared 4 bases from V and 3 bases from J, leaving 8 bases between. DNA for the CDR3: TGTGCCAGCAGCGTACTGAGCTACGAGCAGTACTTC. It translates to CASSVLSYEQYF.

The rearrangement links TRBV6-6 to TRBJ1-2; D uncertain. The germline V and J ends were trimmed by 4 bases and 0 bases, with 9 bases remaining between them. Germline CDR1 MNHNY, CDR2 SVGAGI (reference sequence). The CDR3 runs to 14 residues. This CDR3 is CASSSAGANYGYTF. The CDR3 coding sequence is TGTGCCAGCAGTTCAGCCGGAGCTAACTATGGCTACACCTTC.

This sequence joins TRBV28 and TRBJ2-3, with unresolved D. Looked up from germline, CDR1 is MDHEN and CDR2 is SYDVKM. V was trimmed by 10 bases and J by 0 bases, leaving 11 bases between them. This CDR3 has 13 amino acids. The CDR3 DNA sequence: TGTGCCACCAGGACGTCTAGCACAGATACGCAGTATTTT. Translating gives CATRTSSTDTQYF.

CDR3 region: CASSLIARRVSNQPQHF. In DNA form, the CDR3 reads TGTGCCAGCAGTTTAATCGCCAGACGGGTTAGCAATCAGCCCCAGCATTTT. The rearrangement joins TRBV28 to TRBJ1-5; D gene unclear. The germline V gene has CDR1 MDHEN and CDR2 SYDVKM. This CDR3 region has 17 residues. Trimming took 2 bases from V and 0 from J, leaving 14 bases between them.

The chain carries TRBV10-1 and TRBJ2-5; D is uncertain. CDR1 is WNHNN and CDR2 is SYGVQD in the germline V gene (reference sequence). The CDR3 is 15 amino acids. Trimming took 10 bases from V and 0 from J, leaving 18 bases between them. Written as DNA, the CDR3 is TGCGCCAAAAGGATTAGCCTCTTGTACCAAGAGACCCAGTACTTC. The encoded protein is CAKRISLLYQETQYF.

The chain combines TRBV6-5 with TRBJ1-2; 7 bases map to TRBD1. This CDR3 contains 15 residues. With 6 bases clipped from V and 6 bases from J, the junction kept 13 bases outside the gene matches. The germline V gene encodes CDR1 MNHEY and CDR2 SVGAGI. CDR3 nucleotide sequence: TGTGCCAGCAGAGACACTTCCACAGGGGCACATGGCTACACCTTC. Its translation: CASRDTSTGAHGYTF.

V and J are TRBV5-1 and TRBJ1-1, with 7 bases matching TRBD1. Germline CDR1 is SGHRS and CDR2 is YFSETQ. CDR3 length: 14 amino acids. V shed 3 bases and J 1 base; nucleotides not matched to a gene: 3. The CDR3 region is CASSSGQENTEAFF. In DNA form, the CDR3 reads TGCGCCAGCAGCTCCGGACAGGAGAACACTGAAGCTTTCTTT.

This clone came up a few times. CDR3 amino acids: CASSSRDRGAVEQFF. CDR3 in DNA: TGTGCCAGCAGCTCGCGGGACAGGGGCGCGGTTGAGCAGTTCTTC. The chain has TRBV5-4 and TRBJ2-1; 10 bases fit TRBD1. Germline V gene data show CDR1 as SGHNT and CDR2 as YYREEE (reference sequence). This CDR3 has 15 amino acids. The ends lost 3 bases at V and 9 bases at J; junction bases unmatched: 9.